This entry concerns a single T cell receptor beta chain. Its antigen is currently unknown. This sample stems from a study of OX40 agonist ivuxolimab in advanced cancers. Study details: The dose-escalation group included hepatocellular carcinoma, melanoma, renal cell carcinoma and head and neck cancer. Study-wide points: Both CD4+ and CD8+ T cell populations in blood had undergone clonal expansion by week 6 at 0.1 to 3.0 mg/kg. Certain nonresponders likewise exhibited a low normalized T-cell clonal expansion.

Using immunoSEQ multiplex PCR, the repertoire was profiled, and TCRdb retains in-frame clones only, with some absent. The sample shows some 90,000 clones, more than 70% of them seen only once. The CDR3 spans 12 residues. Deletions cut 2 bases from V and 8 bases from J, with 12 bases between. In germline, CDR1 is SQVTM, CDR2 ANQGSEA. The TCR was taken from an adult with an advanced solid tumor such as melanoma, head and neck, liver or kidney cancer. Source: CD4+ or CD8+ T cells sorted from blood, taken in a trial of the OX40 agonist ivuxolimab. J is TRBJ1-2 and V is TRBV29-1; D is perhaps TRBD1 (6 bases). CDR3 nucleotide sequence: TGCAGCGTTGAAATGGGGGGCGTAGGCTACACCTTC. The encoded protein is CSVEMGGVGYTF.